This T cell receptor beta chain was recorded in a study of siplizumab effects on memory and regulatory T cells. Worth noting for this clone: Its antigen is unknown.

Profiling relied on immunoSEQ multiplex PCR, and the TCRdb table lists in-frame clones only, not all of them. The sample includes about 55,000 clones, 95% to 97% of them seen just once. General observations from the study: Naive T cells looked more diverse than memory cells and looked like major alloresponse contributors.

The sample taken for sequencing was naive CD4+ T cells sorted from blood. The origin of this receptor is a human donor in good health.

Here the CDR3 DNA reads TGTGCCAGTAGTCTTAAAACCCCCGGGGCCAACGTCCTGACTTTC. Amino acid sequence: CASSLKTPGANVLTF. The genes are TRBV19 and TRBJ2-6; the D is unclear. CDR1 is LNHDA and CDR2 is SQIVND in the germline V gene (reference sequence). The CDR3 covers 15 residues. The V end was cut by 5 bases, the J end by 4 bases, with 12 bases between.